A single sample gave rise to the 19 T cell receptor beta chains below, sequenced in a study of T cells in Graves' hyperthyroidism and ophthalmopathy. Amplified TCR beta CDR3 regions derived from RNA transcripts. When the TCR CDR3 underwent first-round RT-PCR, the HTBI primer set was used. TCRdb itself ran the multiplex PCR reads through MiXCR, one entry per CDR3 protein. The table includes around 35,000 distinct CDR3 sequences, 40% to 65% detected once. The specimen sequenced was blood. These receptors were taken from a man aged 40-50 years with Graves' ophthalmopathy.

The chain is built from TRBV20-1 and TRBJ2-3; the match to TRBD2 covers 8 bases. The CDR3 contains 15 residues. CDR1 and CDR2 from the germline V gene are DFQATT and SNEGSKA (reference sequence). V trimming: 0 bases; J trimming: 7 bases; junction bases outside the gene matches: 9. The CDR3 DNA reads TGCAGTGCTAGAGAACTGTCGGGAGGGCCACATACGCAGTATTTT. Protein: CSARELSGGPHTQYF.

The V call is TRBV24-1, the J call TRBJ2-7; 8 bases agree with TRBD2. V lost 9 bases to trimming and J lost 3 bases; unmatched junction nucleotides: 12. The CDR3 covers 15 residues. Germline V gene data show CDR1 as KGHDR and CDR2 as SFDVKD. CDR3 DNA: TGTGCCACCCTCCAGCGGGAGACGCGTTGCTACGAGCAGTACTTC. It specifies CATLQRETRCYEQYF.

This clonotype was seen at least ten times. V is TRBV9 and J is TRBJ2-7, with 12 positions matching TRBD2. Trimming cost V 4 bases and J 7 bases; bases outside gene matches: 9. The germline V gene has CDR1 SGDLS and CDR2 YYNGEE. CDR3 length equals 15 residues. The CDR3 DNA is TGTGCCAGCAGCCCCCGGGGACTAGCGGGTACGGAGCAGTACTTC. The encoded protein is CASSPRGLAGTEQYF.

Note on this clonotype: At one boundary the junction diverges from the germline segment, which might be a read error. The rearrangement uses TRBV18 and TRBJ1-6; the D gene is possibly TRBD1 (6 bases). The CDR3 sequence is 14 residues long. Per germline, CDR1 KGHSH and CDR2 LQKENI. In nucleotides, the CDR3 is TGTGCCGGCTCAGAGGGGGGAGCAGTTTCACCCCTCCACTTT. Amino acids: CAGSEGGAVSPLHF. The full variable domain, its missing parts supplied by reference TRBV18 and TRBJ1-6, is NAGVMQNPRHLVRRRGQEARLRCSPMKGHSHVYWYRQLPEEGLKFMVYLQKENIIDESGMPKERFSAEFPKEGPSILRIQQVVRGDSAAYFCAGSEGGAVSPLHFGNGTRLTVT.

The chain carries TRBV11-3 and TRBJ1-3; no firm D call. The V gene's germline CDR1 is SGHNT and CDR2 YENEEA. V lost 4 bases and J lost 4, with 8 bases in between. This CDR3 is built from 13 residues. CDR3 sequence: CASSSIAGNTIYF. The CDR3 nucleotides read TGTGCCAGCAGCTCTATAGCGGGAAACACCATATATTTT.

The chain carries TRBV9 and TRBJ2-2; D not resolved. The germline CDR1 and CDR2 sequences are SGDLS and YYNGEE. This CDR3 comprises 12 residues. Deletions cut 0 bases from V and 7 bases from J, with 4 bases between. Written as DNA, the CDR3 is TGTGCCAGCAGCGTAGAATTCGGGGAGCTGTTTTTT. It is translated as CASSVEFGELFF.

There are many counts of this clonotype. The rearrangement links TRBV11-2 to TRBJ2-7; D not resolved. CDR3 length: 15 amino acids. Germline values: CDR1 SGHAT, CDR2 FQNNGV. V was pared by 0 bases and J by 3 bases, with 12 bases between. This chain's CDR3 is CASSLEVTSNYEQYF. The CDR3 DNA reads as TGTGCCAGCAGCTTAGAAGTGACATCGAACTACGAGCAGTACTTC. Filled out from reference TRBV11-2 and TRBJ2-7, the complete variable domain reads EAGVAQSPRYKIIEKRQSVAFWCNPISGHATLYWYQQILGQGPKLLIQFQNNGVVDDSQLPKDRFSAERLKGVDSTLKIQPAKLEDSAVYLCASSLEVTSNYEQYFGPGTRLTVT.

The rearrangement links TRBV2 to TRBJ2-7; D is unresolved. The germline gives CDR1 SNHLY, CDR2 FYNNEI. Between the trimmed V and J ends, which lost 11 bases and 0 bases, there was a span of 14 bases. CDR3 length equals 13 residues. The CDR3 sequence: CALTLGFSYEQYF. CDR3 in DNA: TGTGCCTTAACGTTGGGGTTCTCCTACGAGCAGTACTTC.

This clonotype was observed many times. V is TRBV12-3 or TRBV12-4 and J is TRBJ2-3, with 7 bases identical to TRBD2. V lost 8 bases and J lost 8; bases outside the gene matches: 10. The CDR3 length is 13 residues. CDR3 region: CASVGEGLGTQYF. Here the CDR3 DNA reads TGTGCCAGCGTGGGGGAGGGGCTTGGTACGCAGTATTTT.

This rearrangement joins TRBV14 to TRBJ1-5; D not resolved. Looked up from germline, CDR1 is SGHDN and CDR2 is FVKESK. V lost 0 bases and J 7 bases, leaving 13 bases between the germline ends. The CDR3 spans 15 residues. The CDR3 DNA is TGTGCCAGCAGCCAAGATCTGGAAGGCGAGCAGCCCCAGCATTTT. Translation gives CASSQDLEGEQPQHF.

Regarding this clonotype: A read error is likely, as this CDR3 ends without the conserved phenylalanine or tryptophan. The chain recombines TRBV5-1 with TRBJ1-1; D perhaps matches TRBD1 (5 bases). The CDR3 consists of 15 residues. V dropped 1 base and J dropped 7 bases, with 17 bases sitting between them. Looked up from germline, CDR1 is SGHRS and CDR2 is YFSETQ. The CDR3 loop is CASSLSGTPPFEAFS. Written as DNA, the CDR3 is TGCGCCAGCAGCTTGTCTGGGACCCCCCCGTTTGAAGCTTTCTCG.

The V gene is TRBV28, the J gene TRBJ2-5; 8 positions agree with TRBD2. V was pared by 7 bases and J by 7 bases, with 5 bases of the junction left unmatched. Per the germline V gene, CDR1 is MDHEN and CDR2 is SYDVKM. CDR3 length equals 12 residues. The CDR3 loop is CASKGTSGTQYF. The CDR3 DNA follows: TGTGCCAGCAAAGGGACTAGTGGGACCCAGTACTTC.

This clonotype was seen many times. This chain links TRBV28 with TRBJ1-6; D not resolved. Trimming removed 5 bases from V and 5 bases from J, with 13 bases in between. Per the germline V gene, CDR1 is MDHEN and CDR2 is SYDVKM. This CDR3 region has 15 residues. The CDR3 DNA reads TGTGCCAGCAGTGGCCGGGGAGGGAATAATTCACCCCTCCACTTT. It is translated as CASSGRGGNNSPLHF.

The J gene is TRBJ2-3, the V gene TRBV5-8, with TRBD2 identical over 9 bases. CDR1 is SGHTS and CDR2 is YDEGEE in the germline V gene. The CDR3 covers 16 residues. J was trimmed by 4 bases and V by 0 bases; bases with no gene match: 6. For the CDR3, the DNA is TGTGCCAGCAGCTTGGATAGCGGGAGTGGTGCAGATACGCAGTATTTT. As protein: CASSLDSGSGADTQYF.

To note about this clonotype: An end of the junction differs from the germline gene, which may be a read error. This chain connects TRBV12-3 or TRBV12-4 to TRBJ2-7; D not resolved. This CDR3 comprises 13 residues. Here the CDR3 reads CVSSFDILYEQYF. CDR3 DNA sequence: TGTGTCAGCAGTTTCGACATACTCTACGAGCAGTACTTC.

In its sample, this clonotype was seen many times. The V gene is TRBV28, the J gene TRBJ1-2; D is possibly TRBD1 (5 bases). The V end was cut by 6 bases, the J end by 8 bases, with 13 bases between. Per the germline V gene, CDR1 is MDHEN and CDR2 is SYDVKM. The length of the CDR3 is 12 residues. DNA for the CDR3: TGTGCCAGCAGCCCGAGGGGACGGGGCTACACCTTC. Its translation is CASSPRGRGYTF.

The V call is TRBV7-3, the J call TRBJ2-1, with 12 bases that match TRBD2. V dropped 1 base and J dropped 6; count of bases not matched to a gene: 7. This CDR3 spans 17 amino acids. Germline V CDR1 and CDR2: SGHTA, FQGTGA. For the CDR3, the DNA is TGTGCCAGCAGCTTAATTGGGGCTAGCGGGAGGGCCAATGAGCAGTTCTTC. Its translation is CASSLIGASGRANEQFF.

This clonotype was seen only once. V usage is TRBV5-1 and J usage is TRBJ1-4; possible D gene TRBD1, 5 bases. Germline assignment: CDR1 SGHRS and CDR2 YFSETQ. CDR3 length: 14 amino acids. Trimming took 4 bases from V and 6 from J, leaving 13 bases between them. The CDR3 bases are TGCGCCAGCAGCCTAGAGGGGCCTCATGAAAAACTGTTTTTT. Amino acids: CASSLEGPHEKLFF.

This clonotype appeared many times. V usage is TRBV20-1 and J usage is TRBJ2-5; no clear D gene. Trimming shortened V by 3 bases and J by 2 bases, and 22 bases separated the two germline ends. The CDR3 is 17 amino acids. Germline CDR1 DFQATT, CDR2 SNEGSKA (reference sequence). CDR3 sequence: CSARAPTGRPKQETQYF. In DNA, the CDR3 is TGCAGTGCTAGGGCCCCAACCGGACGGCCAAAACAAGAGACCCAGTACTTC.